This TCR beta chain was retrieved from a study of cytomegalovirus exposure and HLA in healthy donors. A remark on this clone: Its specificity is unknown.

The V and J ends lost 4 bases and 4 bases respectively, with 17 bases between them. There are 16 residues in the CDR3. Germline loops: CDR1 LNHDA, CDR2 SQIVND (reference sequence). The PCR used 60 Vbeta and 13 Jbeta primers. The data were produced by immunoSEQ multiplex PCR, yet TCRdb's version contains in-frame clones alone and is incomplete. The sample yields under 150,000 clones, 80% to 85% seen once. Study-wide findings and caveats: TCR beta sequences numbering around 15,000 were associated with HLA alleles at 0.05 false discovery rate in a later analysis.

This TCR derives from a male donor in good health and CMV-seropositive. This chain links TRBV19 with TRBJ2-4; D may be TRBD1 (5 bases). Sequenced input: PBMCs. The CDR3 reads CASSKVQGWVKNIQYF. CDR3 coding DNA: TGTGCCAGTAGTAAGGTTCAGGGCTGGGTGAAAAACATTCAGTACTTC. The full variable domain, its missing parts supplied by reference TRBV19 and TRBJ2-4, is DGGITQSPKYLFRKEGQNVTLSCEQNLNHDAMYWYRQDPGQGLRLIYYSQIVNDFQKGDIAEGYSVSREKKESFPLTVTSAQKNPTAFYLCASSKVQGWVKNIQYFGAGTRLSVL.